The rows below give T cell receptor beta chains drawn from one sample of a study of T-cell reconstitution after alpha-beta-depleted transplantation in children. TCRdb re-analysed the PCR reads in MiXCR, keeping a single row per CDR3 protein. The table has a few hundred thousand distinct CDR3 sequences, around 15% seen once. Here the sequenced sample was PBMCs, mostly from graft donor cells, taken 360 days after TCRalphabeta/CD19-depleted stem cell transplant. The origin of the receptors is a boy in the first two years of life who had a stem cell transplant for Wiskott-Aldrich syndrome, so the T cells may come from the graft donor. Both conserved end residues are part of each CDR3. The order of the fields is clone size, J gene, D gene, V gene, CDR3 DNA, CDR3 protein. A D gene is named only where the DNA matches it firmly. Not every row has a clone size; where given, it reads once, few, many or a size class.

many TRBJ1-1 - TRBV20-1 TGCAGTGCTAGAGTTATGGCAGATGGAGGGGCTGAAGCTTTCTTT CSARVMADGGAEAFF
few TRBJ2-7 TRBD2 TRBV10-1 TGCGCCAGCAGTGTTCTAGCGGGGGGTTTAGACGAGCAGTACTTC CASSVLAGGLDEQYF
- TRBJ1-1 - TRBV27 TGTGCCAGCAGGGTCCGGGGGGCGAGTGAAGCTTTCTTT CASRVRGASEAFF
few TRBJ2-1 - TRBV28 TGTGCCAGCAGTTTATCCAGGCCCAATGAGCAGTTCTTC CASSLSRPNEQFF
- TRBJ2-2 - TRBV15 TGTGCCACCAGCAGCCCTCCGGGATACCTCCCCGGGGAGCTGTTTTTT CATSSPPGYLPGELFF
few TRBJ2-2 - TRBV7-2 TGTGCCAGCAGCTTAGCACTGTGGGTACCCAAAAGTGACACCGGGGAGCTGTTTTTT CASSLALWVPKSDTGELFF
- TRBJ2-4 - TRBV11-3 TGTGCCAGCAGCCCTCCAACCGGTGGGGCCAACTTC CASSPPTGGANF
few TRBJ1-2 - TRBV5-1 TGCGCCAGCAGCTTGGGGGGCGCCCTAGCTAACTATGGCTACACCTTC CASSLGGALANYGYTF
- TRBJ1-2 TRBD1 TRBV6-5 TGTGCCAGCAGTTACACCGACAGGGTGGGCTATGGCTACACCTTC CASSYTDRVGYGYTF
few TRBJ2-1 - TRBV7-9 TGTGCCAGCAGCTCCACATACGAGCAGTTCTTC CASSSTYEQFF
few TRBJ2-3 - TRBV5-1 TGCGCCAGCAGCTTTCTCGAATCCGGAGATACGCAGTATTTT CASSFLESGDTQYF
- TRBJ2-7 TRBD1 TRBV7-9 TGTGCCAGCAGACCCCTTCGGGACAGCTCCTACGAGCAGTACTTC CASRPLRDSSYEQYF
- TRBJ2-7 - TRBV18 TGTGCCAGCTCACCAACGGCAGCCTACGAGCAGTACTTC CASSPTAAYEQYF
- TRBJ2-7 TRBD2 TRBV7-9 TGTGCCAGCAGCCCCCGGACTAGCGGGGGAAACTACGAGCAGTACTTC CASSPRTSGGNYEQYF
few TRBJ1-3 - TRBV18 TGTGCCAGCTCACCACTCTATCCGGGACGTACGGGAGTGGCTGGAAACACCATATATTTT CASSPLYPGRTGVAGNTIYF
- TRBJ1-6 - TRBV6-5 TGTGCCAGCAGTTACGGTGGTGACCTTTGGAATTCACCCCTCCACTTT CASSYGGDLWNSPLHF
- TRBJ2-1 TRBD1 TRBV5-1 TGCGCCAGCAGCCCGGGACAGTTTCACTCAAACAATGAGCAGTTCTTC CASSPGQFHSNNEQFF
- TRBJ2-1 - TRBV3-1 TGTGCCAGCAGCCAAGTACCGGGGTTAAGTGAGCAGTTCTTC CASSQVPGLSEQFF
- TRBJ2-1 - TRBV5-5 TGTGCCAGCAGCTTGCTCTCATCGACAAATGAGCAGTTCTTC CASSLLSSTNEQFF
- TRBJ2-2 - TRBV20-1 TGCAGTGCTAGAACACCAGTGATGGGGGCGGGAGCGGACACCGGGGAGCTGTTTTTT CSARTPVMGAGADTGELFF
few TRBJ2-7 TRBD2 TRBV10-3 TGTGCCATCAGTGATCTAGCGGGAGGGTCCTACGAGCAGTACTTC CAISDLAGGSYEQYF
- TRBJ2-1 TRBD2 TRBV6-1 TGTGCCAGCAGTAGCGGGAGGGCCTACAATGAGCAGTTCTTC CASSSGRAYNEQFF
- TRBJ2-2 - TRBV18 TGTGCCAGCTCACTCCCGGGCGGGGAGCTGTTTTTT CASSLPGGELFF
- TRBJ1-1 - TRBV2 TGTGCCAGCGGGGCCTCATTTGCAGCTTTCTTT CASGASFAAFF
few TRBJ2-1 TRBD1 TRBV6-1 TGTGCCAGCCTTAGGGACAGGTTTGGGGGTGAGCAGTTCTTC CASLRDRFGGEQFF
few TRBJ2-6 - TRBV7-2 TGTGCCAGCAGCCACAGGGACTCTGGGGCCAACGTCCTGACTTTC CASSHRDSGANVLTF
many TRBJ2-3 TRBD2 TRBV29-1 TGCAGCGTACTAGCGGCTAGCACAGATACGCAGTATTTT CSVLAASTDTQYF
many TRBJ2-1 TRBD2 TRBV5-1 TGCGCCAGCAGCTTGTCTAGCGGGAGCTACTTCGGCCATGAGCAGTTCTTC CASSLSSGSYFGHEQFF
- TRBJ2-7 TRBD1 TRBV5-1 TGCGCCAGCAGCTTGGACGGGACAGGGGCAATCTACGAGCAGTACTTC CASSLDGTGAIYEQYF
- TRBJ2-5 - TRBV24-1 TGTGCCACCAGGGGGAGGACGGCAAAAGAGACCCAGTACTTC CATRGRTAKETQYF
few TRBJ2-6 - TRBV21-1 TGTGCCAGCAGCAAAGACCCAGATCAGACCTTTCGGGCCAACGTCCTGACTTTC CASSKDPDQTFRANVLTF
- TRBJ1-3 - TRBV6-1 TGTGCCAGCAGCCGCGAGGGGGAAGGAATGAGAAACACCATATATTTT CASSREGEGMRNTIYF
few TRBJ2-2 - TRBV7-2 TGTGCCAGCAGCTTAGGACGGAACGCGAACACCGGGGAGCTGTTTTTT CASSLGRNANTGELFF
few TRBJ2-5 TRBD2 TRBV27 TGTGCCAGCAGTTCCCGGACTAGCGGGAGCATAAACTCCGAGGAGACCCAGTACTTC CASSSRTSGSINSEETQYF
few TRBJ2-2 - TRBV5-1 TGCGCCAGCAGCTTGGGCTGGGACGGGAAGAACACCGGGGAGCTGTTTTTT CASSLGWDGKNTGELFF
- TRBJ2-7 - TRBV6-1 TGTGCCAGCAACAGGGCGAGCTCCTACGAGCAGTACTTC CASNRASSYEQYF
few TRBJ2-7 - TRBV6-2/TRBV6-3 TGTGCCAGCAGTTGGACACCGCCCTACGAGCAGTACTTC CASSWTPPYEQYF
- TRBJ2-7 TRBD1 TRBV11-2 TGTGCCAGCAGCTTTACCGGGACAGGGACCTACGAGCAGTACTTC CASSFTGTGTYEQYF
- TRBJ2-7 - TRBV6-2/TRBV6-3 TGTGCCAGCAGTTACCATTGGTCTATCTACGAGCAGTACTTC CASSYHWSIYEQYF
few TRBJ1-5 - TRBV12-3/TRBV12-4 TGTGCCAGCAGTCCGTACATGGGGTTGAGCAATCAGCCCCAGCATTTT CASSPYMGLSNQPQHF
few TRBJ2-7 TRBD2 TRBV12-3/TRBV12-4 TGTGCCAGCAGCCAAAGCAGCGGGGTTCCCTCCTACGAGCAGTACTTC CASSQSSGVPSYEQYF
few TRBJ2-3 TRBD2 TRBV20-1 TGCAGTGCTAGAGATCTGGTGCTAGCGGGAACCACAGATACGCAGTATTTT CSARDLVLAGTTDTQYF